This TCR beta chain emerged from a study of cytomegalovirus exposure and HLA in healthy donors. Study details: Most donors, around 81% of roughly 400 genotyped, fell in the Caucasian-associated ancestry cluster. Points from the study as a whole: Presence/absence analyses assumed roughly uniform sequencing depth across donors, which may not hold.

This clone was seen a few times. Its specificity is not known. This PCR relied on a set of 60 Vbeta primers and 13 Jbeta primers. The authors' processing: Counted up in a later analysis, unique TCR beta chains came to 65 million to 80 million, with around 11 million shared. The repertoire was sequenced with immunoSEQ multiplex PCR; TCRdb's copy has only in-frame clones and lacks some. That table gives V, J and clone size, and the DNA gave D and trimming. The repertoire holds roughly 140,000 clones, 65% to 85% seen once, with roughly 4% in the top ten. This CDR3 is built from 17 residues. The germline V and J ends were trimmed by 0 bases and 0 bases, with 12 bases remaining between them. The germline V gene has CDR1 SQVTM and CDR2 ANQGSEA.

This clonotype was obtained from a woman aged 40 to 50 in good health and CMV-seropositive. The sequencing sample was made of PBMCs. The gene calls are TRBV29-1 and TRBJ2-6; TRBD1 might be the D (5 bases). The CDR3 spells CSVEEWGRRSGANVLTF. The CDR3 DNA sequence: TGCAGCGTTGAAGAATGGGGCCGACGCTCTGGGGCCAACGTCCTGACTTTC. The whole variable domain, filled in from reference TRBV29-1 and TRBJ2-6, reads SAVISQKPSRDICQRGTSLTIQCQVDSQVTMMFWYRQQPGQSLTLIATANQGSEATYESGFVIDKFPISRPNLTFSTLTVSNMSPEDSSIYLCSVEEWGRRSGANVLTFGAGSRLTVL.